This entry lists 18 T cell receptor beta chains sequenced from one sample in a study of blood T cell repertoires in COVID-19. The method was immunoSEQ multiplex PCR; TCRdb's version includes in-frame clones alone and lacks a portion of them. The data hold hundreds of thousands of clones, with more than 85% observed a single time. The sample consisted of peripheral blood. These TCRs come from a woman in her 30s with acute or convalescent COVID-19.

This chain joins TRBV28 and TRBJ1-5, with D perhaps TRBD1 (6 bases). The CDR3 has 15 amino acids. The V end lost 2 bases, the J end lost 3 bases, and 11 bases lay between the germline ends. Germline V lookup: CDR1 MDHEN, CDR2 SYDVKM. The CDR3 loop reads CASSLVNRDNQPQHF. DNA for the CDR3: TGTGCCAGCAGTTTAGTCAACAGGGACAATCAGCCCCAGCATTTT.

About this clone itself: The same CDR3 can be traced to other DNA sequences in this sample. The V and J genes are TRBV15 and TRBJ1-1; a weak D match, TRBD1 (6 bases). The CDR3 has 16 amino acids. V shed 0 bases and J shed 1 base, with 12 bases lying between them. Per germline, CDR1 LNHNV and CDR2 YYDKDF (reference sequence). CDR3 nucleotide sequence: TGTGCCACCAGCAGAGATCTAGGGACAAGGAACACTGAAGCTTTCTTT. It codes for CATSRDLGTRNTEAFF.

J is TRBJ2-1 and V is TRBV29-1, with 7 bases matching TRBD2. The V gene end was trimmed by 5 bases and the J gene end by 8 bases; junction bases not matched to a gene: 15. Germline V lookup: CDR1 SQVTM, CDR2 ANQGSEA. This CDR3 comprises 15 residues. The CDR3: CSVLTSRGGVDEQFF. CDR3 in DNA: TGCAGCGTTCTGACTAGCCGTGGGGGGGTGGATGAGCAGTTCTTC.

The CDR3 DNA is TGCGCCAGCAGTCAACCAGGGACAGATACGCAGTATTTT. Translating gives CASSQPGTDTQYF. The rearrangement links TRBV5-1 to TRBJ2-3; D possibly corresponds to TRBD1 (5 bases). Germline V gives CDR1 SGHRS, CDR2 YFSETQ. Trimming stripped 5 bases from V and 3 bases from J, with 10 bases between. The CDR3 runs to 13 residues.

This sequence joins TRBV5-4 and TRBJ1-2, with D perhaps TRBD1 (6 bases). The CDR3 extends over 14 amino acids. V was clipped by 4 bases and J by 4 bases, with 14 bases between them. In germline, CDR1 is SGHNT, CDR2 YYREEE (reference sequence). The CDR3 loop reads CASSPDADSYGYTF. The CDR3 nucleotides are TGTGCCAGCAGCCCCGACGCGGACAGCTATGGCTACACCTTC.

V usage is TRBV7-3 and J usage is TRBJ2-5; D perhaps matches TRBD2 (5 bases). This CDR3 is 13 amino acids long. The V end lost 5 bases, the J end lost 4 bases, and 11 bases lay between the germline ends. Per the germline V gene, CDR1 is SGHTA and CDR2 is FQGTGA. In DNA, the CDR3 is TGTGCCAGCAGCCGGGGAGCCCCAGAGACCCAGTACTTC. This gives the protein CASSRGAPETQYF.

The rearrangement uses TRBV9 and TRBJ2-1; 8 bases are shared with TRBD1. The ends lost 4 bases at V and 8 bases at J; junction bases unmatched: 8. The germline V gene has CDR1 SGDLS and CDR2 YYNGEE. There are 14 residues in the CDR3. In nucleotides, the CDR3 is TGTGCCAGCAGCTCGGGACAGGCCTTGCATGAGCAGTTCTTC. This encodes CASSSGQALHEQFF.

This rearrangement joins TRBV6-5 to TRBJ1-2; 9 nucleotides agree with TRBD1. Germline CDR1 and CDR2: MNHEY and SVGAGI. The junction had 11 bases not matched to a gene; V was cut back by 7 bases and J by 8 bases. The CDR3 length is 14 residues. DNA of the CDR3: TGTGCCAGCAAACCCGGGACAGGGAACGTCGGCTACACCTTC. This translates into CASKPGTGNVGYTF.

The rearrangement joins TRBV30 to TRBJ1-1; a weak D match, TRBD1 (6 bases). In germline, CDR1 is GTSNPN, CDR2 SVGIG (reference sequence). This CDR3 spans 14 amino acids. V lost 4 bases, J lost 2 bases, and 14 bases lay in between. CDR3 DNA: TGTGCCTGGATGGCGGACAGCTTAAACACTGAAGCTTTCTTT. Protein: CAWMADSLNTEAFF.

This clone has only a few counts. CDR3 bases: TGTGCCAGCAGGACCGACACCTATAGCAATCAGCCCCAGCATTTT. Protein sequence: CASRTDTYSNQPQHF. The chain is built from TRBV6-5 and TRBJ1-5; D call uncertain. Trimming took 6 bases from V and 0 from J, leaving 12 bases between them. The CDR3 extends over 15 amino acids. Germline values: CDR1 MNHEY, CDR2 SVGAGI.

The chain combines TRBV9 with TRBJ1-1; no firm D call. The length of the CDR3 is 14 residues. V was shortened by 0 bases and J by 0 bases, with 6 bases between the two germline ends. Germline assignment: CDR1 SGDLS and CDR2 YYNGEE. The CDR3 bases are TGTGCCAGCAGCGTAGAGCCGATGAACACTGAAGCTTTCTTT. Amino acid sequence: CASSVEPMNTEAFF.

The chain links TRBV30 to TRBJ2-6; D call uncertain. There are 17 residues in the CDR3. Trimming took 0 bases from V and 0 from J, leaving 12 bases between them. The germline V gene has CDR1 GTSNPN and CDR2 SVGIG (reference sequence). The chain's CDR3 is CAWSVRGSGSGANVLTF. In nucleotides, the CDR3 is TGTGCCTGGAGTGTAAGAGGTTCCGGCTCTGGGGCCAACGTCCTGACTTTC.

CDR3 sequence: CASSVPSGGLYNEQFF. The CDR3 DNA reads as TGTGCCAGCAGCGTTCCTAGCGGGGGCCTCTACAATGAGCAGTTCTTC. The rearrangement uses TRBV3-1 (or the pseudogene TRBV3-2) and TRBJ2-1; 10 bases line up with TRBD2. Unmatched junction bases numbered 7, after V lost 5 bases and J lost 3 bases. Germline loops: CDR1 LGHDT, CDR2 YNNKEL (reference sequence). The CDR3 runs to 16 residues.

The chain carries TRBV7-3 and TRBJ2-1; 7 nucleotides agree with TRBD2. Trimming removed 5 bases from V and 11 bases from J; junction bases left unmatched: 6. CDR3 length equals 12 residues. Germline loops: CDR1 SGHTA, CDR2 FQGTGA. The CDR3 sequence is CASSKGLGKQFF. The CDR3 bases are TGTGCCAGCAGCAAAGGACTAGGCAAGCAGTTCTTC.

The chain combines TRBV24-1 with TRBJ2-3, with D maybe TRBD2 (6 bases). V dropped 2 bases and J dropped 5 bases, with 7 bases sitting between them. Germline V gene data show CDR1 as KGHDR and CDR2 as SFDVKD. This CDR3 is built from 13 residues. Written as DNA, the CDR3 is TGTGCCACCAGTGATTGGGGGGTAGATACGCAGTATTTT. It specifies CATSDWGVDTQYF.

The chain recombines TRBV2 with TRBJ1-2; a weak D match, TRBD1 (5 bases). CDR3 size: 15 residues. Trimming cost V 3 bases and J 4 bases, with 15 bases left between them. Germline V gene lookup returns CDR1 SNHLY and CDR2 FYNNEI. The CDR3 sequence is CASSESGRASYGYTF. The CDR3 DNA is TGTGCCAGCAGTGAGTCGGGCAGGGCCTCCTATGGCTACACCTTC.

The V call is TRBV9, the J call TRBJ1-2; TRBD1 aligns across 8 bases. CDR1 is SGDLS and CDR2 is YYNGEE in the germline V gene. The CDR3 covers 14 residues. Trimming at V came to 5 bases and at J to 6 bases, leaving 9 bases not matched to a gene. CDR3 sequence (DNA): TGTGCCAGCAGACGGACAGGGACGTCCGATGGCTACACCTTC. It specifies CASRRTGTSDGYTF.

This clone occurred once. The CDR3 DNA reads TGTGCCAGCAGTGCCCTATCTGCGTTAGCCAAAAACATTCAGTACTTC. Translation: CASSALSALAKNIQYF. V usage is TRBV6-1 and J usage is TRBJ2-4; D is unresolved. V lost 4 bases and J 0 bases, leaving 13 bases between the germline ends. This CDR3 has 16 residues. The germline V gene has CDR1 MNHNS and CDR2 SASEGT.